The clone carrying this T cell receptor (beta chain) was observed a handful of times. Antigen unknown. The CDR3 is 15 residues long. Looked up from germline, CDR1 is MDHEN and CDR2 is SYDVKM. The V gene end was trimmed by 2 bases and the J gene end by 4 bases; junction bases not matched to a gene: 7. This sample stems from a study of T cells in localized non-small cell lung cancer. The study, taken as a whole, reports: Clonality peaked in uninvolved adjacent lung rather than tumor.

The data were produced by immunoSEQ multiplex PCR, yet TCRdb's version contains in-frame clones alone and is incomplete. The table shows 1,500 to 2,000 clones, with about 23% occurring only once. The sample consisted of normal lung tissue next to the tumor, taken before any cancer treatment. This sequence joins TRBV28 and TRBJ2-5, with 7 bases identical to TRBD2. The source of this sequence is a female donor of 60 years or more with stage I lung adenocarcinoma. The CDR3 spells CASSLRGAGTETQYF. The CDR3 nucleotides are TGTGCCAGCAGTTTAAGGGGAGCGGGGACAGAGACCCAGTACTTC.